This T cell receptor (beta chain) was captured in a study of blood T cell repertoires in COVID-19. Per the study methods: Counts of nucleated cells, estimated from reference gene primer amplification, were obtained. Measured with immunoSEQ multiplex PCR; TCRdb has only the in-frame clones, and not every one. The V and J calls and clone size come from that table; D and trimming were worked out from the DNA. The sample holds 100,000 to 150,000 clones; 88% are singletons and the top ten take about a tenth. V was trimmed by 8 bases and J by 3 bases, leaving 16 bases between them. Germline V gene lookup returns CDR1 SNHLY and CDR2 FYNNEI. The CDR3 spans 15 residues.

The material sequenced was peripheral blood. This receptor was taken from a middle-aged man with acute or convalescent COVID-19. The V gene is TRBV2, the J gene TRBJ2-2; D unclear. In DNA, the CDR3 is TGTGCCAGCGCCTACTTGGCGGCGGACACCGGGGAGCTGTTTTTT. Translation gives CASAYLAADTGELFF. The whole variable domain, filled in from reference TRBV2 and TRBJ2-2, reads EPEVTQTPSHQVTQMGQEVILRCVPISNHLYFYWYRQILGQKVEFLVSFYNNEISEKSEIFDDQFSVERPDGSNFTLKIRSTKLEDSAMYFCASAYLAADTGELFFGEGSRLTVL.